This T cell receptor beta chain was profiled in a study of neurological immune-mediated disorders. This clonotype was recorded many times. Sorted libraries drew on more than 850,000 CD4+ or CD8+ T cells. cDNA synthesis was performed by 5'RACE with 10-nucleotide random UMIs. From 15-18 subjects, every sequencing run obtained over 200 million TCR-beta sequences. TCRdb ran MiXCR on the 5' RACE reads and lists one entry per CDR3 protein. Of 40,000 to 55,000 distinct CDR3 sequences listed, approximately 5.8% are singletons. The V and J ends lost 1 base and 4 bases respectively, with 4 bases between them. The CDR3 totals 12 residues. Germline lookup yields CDR1 SGHTA and CDR2 FQGNSA.

V is TRBV7-2 and J is TRBJ2-5; D remains ambiguous. Sequenced sample: CD4+ T cells from blood. The sequence came from a woman between 18 and 29 years old with multiple sclerosis. CDR3 sequence reads: CASSLVLETQYF. The CDR3 region has the DNA TGTGCCAGCAGCTTAGTTCTAGAGACCCAGTACTTC.